These 26 T cell receptor beta chains came from one sample sequenced in a study of blood T cell repertoires in COVID-19 (dated by TCRdb to 2020 to 2021). The library came from the immunoSEQ multiplex PCR assay. Sourced from immuneACCESS, this table was stored by TCRdb with only in-frame sequences that have V and J called. A share of the clones is absent; for the studies checked, an unresolved V gene accounts for under half, and the remainder has no known explanation. The sample includes about 60,000 clones, with 80% observed a single time. The leading ten clones occupy approximately 20% of the sample. Sequenced sample: peripheral blood. The receptor source for this set is a man aged 25-45 years with COVID-19, enrolled during active disease.

This clone was seen just once. The V call is TRBV27, the J call TRBJ2-5; 7 bases are shared with TRBD1. With 0 bases clipped from V and 4 bases from J, the junction kept 11 bases outside the gene matches. The CDR3 spans 17 residues. The germline V gene has CDR1 MNHEY and CDR2 SMNVEV (reference sequence). This CDR3 reads CASSLSGVRGSGETQYF. CDR3 nucleotides: TGTGCCAGCAGTTTATCGGGGGTCAGGGGGAGTGGAGAGACCCAGTACTTC.

The J gene is TRBJ2-1, the V gene TRBV7-9; tentatively, D is TRBD2 (6 bases). Germline V CDR1 and CDR2: SEHNR, FQNEAQ (reference sequence). The V end lost 6 bases, the J end lost 0 bases, and 15 bases lay between the germline ends. The CDR3 runs 16 residues. This CDR3 reads CASSPSTGSSYNEQFF. The DNA for the CDR3 is TGTGCCAGCAGTCCCTCAACCGGGAGCTCCTACAATGAGCAGTTCTTC.

This clone was detected only a few times. The V gene is TRBV7-9, the J gene TRBJ1-1; 9 bases are a match to TRBD1. Germline-derived CDR1 and CDR2 are SEHNR and FQNEAQ (reference sequence). Germline trimming cut 5 bases from V and 7 bases from J; bases unmatched to any gene: 8. The CDR3 covers 14 residues. The CDR3, as DNA: TGTGCCAGCAGCCAGGACAGGGGATTTGGTGAAGCTTTCTTT. Protein product: CASSQDRGFGEAFF.

The chain combines TRBV6-2 or TRBV6-3 with TRBJ2-2; TRBD1 is a possible D gene (6 bases). CDR3 length equals 13 residues. V lost 4 bases and J lost 9, with 12 bases in between. Per the germline V gene, CDR1 is MNHEY and CDR2 is SVGEGT. In DNA form, the CDR3 reads TGTGCCAGCAGTTTACAGGGCGGCTGGGAGCTGTTTTTT. Translating it yields CASSLQGGWELFF.

V usage is TRBV11-3 and J usage is TRBJ2-3, with D perhaps TRBD1 (5 bases). CDR3 length equals 15 residues. CDR1 SGHNT and CDR2 YENEEA come from the germline V gene. V was cut by 6 bases and J by 4 bases, with 17 bases left in between. The chain's CDR3 is CASRPDRRGPDTQYF. The DNA of the CDR3 is TGTGCCAGCAGACCAGACAGAAGGGGCCCAGATACGCAGTATTTT.

The chain joins TRBV11-3 to TRBJ2-7, with 7 nucleotides matching TRBD2. V was clipped by 5 bases and J by 3 bases; unmatched bases: 13. This CDR3 is built from 16 residues. Germline V gives CDR1 SGHNT, CDR2 YENEEA. The CDR3 loop is CASSHPIVGGNYEQYF. CDR3 nucleotide sequence: TGTGCCAGCAGCCACCCGATTGTCGGGGGGAACTACGAGCAGTACTTC.

This clone was seen a single time. V is TRBV19 and J is TRBJ2-1; 10 nucleotides align to TRBD2. J gave up 4 bases and V 0 bases, and 6 bases lay outside the gene matches. The CDR3 contains 17 residues. Germline V gives CDR1 LNHDA, CDR2 SQIVND (reference sequence). The CDR3 DNA sequence: TGTGCCAGTAGTATAGATCGTAGCGGGAGGATATACAATGAGCAGTTCTTC. It encodes CASSIDRSGRIYNEQFF.

J is TRBJ2-7 and V is TRBV27, with TRBD1 matching 8 bases. J was trimmed by 5 bases and V by 0 bases; bases with no gene match: 6. The CDR3 consists of 15 residues. Germline V CDR1 and CDR2: MNHEY, SMNVEV (reference sequence). As DNA, the CDR3 is TGTGCCAGCAGTTTATCCTACAGGGGGGTCGACGAGCAGTACTTC. This codes for CASSLSYRGVDEQYF.

The gene calls are TRBV9 and TRBJ2-3, with D tentatively TRBD1 (6 bases). The CDR3 is made up of 16 amino acids. With 3 bases removed from V and 2 bases from J, the gap between germline ends came to 16 bases. From germline, CDR1 is SGDLS and CDR2 YYNGEE. The chain's CDR3 is CASSGDRDTATDTQYF. The CDR3 coding sequence is TGTGCCAGCAGCGGGGACCGGGACACCGCCACAGATACGCAGTATTTT.

This clone was recorded a few times. This chain uses TRBV5-6 with TRBJ2-7, with D possibly matching TRBD1 (6 bases). Trimming shortened V by 5 bases and J by 0 bases, and 21 bases separated the two germline ends. CDR1 and CDR2 (germline): SGHDT, YYEEEE. CDR3 length equals 17 residues. The DNA for the CDR3 is TGTGCCAGCAGGTTGTTCTCTCTAAGGGACAACTCCTACGAGCAGTACTTC. It translates to CASRLFSLRDNSYEQYF.

V usage is TRBV2 and J usage is TRBJ2-7; 7 bases align to TRBD1. Trimming at V came to 8 bases and at J to 0 bases, leaving 4 bases not matched to a gene. The CDR3 is made up of 13 amino acids. The germline V gene encodes CDR1 SNHLY and CDR2 FYNNEI. The DNA for the CDR3 is TGTGCCAGCGGGACAGTGTCCTCCTACGAGCAGTACTTC. Translated: CASGTVSSYEQYF.

In the case of this clone: At the DNA level, this CDR3 is encoded by other sequences in the same sample as well. This rearrangement joins TRBV5-1 to TRBJ1-3; 7 bases align to TRBD1. Trimming at V came to 3 bases and at J to 6 bases, leaving 12 bases not matched to a gene. This CDR3 region has 16 residues. Germline CDR1 and CDR2: SGHRS and YFSETQ. The CDR3 loop reads CASSYGRARGENTIYF. CDR3 in DNA: TGCGCCAGCAGCTACGGGCGGGCCAGGGGGGAAAACACCATATATTTT.

The rearrangement uses TRBV7-2 and TRBJ2-5, with a tentative D call TRBD1 (6 bases). Germline V CDR1 and CDR2: SGHTA, FQGNSA. The CDR3 loop spans 15 amino acids. V gave up 1 base and J gave up 4 bases, with 13 bases separating them. CDR3 loop: CASSLGQGYGETQYF. The CDR3 DNA is TGTGCCAGCAGCTTAGGGCAGGGGTACGGAGAGACCCAGTACTTC.

The chain carries TRBV7-6 and TRBJ2-1; 12 bases align to TRBD1. The germline V gene encodes CDR1 SGHVS and CDR2 FNYEAQ. The CDR3 extends over 16 amino acids. V shed 3 bases and J 5 bases; nucleotides not matched to a gene: 5. The CDR3 coding sequence is TGTGCCAGCAGCTTGCCTGGGACAGGGGGCCACAATGAGCAGTTCTTC. It encodes CASSLPGTGGHNEQFF.

The V gene is TRBV10-3, the J gene TRBJ2-2; 7 bases map to TRBD1. J lost 1 base, V lost 5 bases, and 7 bases had no gene match. The CDR3 runs 16 residues. Germline assignment: CDR1 ENHRY and CDR2 SYGVKD. CDR3 loop: CAISPGGLGNTGELFF. The CDR3, as DNA: TGTGCCATCAGTCCAGGGGGTCTAGGGAACACCGGGGAGCTGTTTTTT.

The V and J genes are TRBV19 and TRBJ1-3, with 7 bases that match TRBD1. The length of the CDR3 is 14 residues. V lost 5 bases and J lost 5; bases outside the gene matches: 6. The germline CDR1 and CDR2 sequences are LNHDA and SQIVND (reference sequence). The CDR3 DNA is TGTGCCAGTAGTCATTCGGACAGGAGAAACACCATATATTTT. Amino acids: CASSHSDRRNTIYF.

This chain connects TRBV7-9 to TRBJ2-7, with 8 nucleotides matching TRBD1. This CDR3 has 15 residues. The ends lost 5 bases at V and 6 bases at J; junction bases unmatched: 12. Germline V gene data show CDR1 as SEHNR and CDR2 as FQNEAQ (reference sequence). CDR3 bases: TGTGCCAGCAGCCCCTGGACAGGGCATGAAGGCGAGCAGTACTTC. It yields the protein CASSPWTGHEGEQYF.

This clone was counted only a few times. V gene TRBV10-3 combines with J gene TRBJ2-3, with a weak D call TRBD2 (6 bases). Germline-derived CDR1 and CDR2 are ENHRY and SYGVKD. This CDR3 is 17 amino acids long. With 0 bases removed from V and 0 bases from J, the gap between germline ends came to 13 bases. CDR3 coding DNA: TGTGCCATCAGTGAGTCAGGGCTAGCGTATAGCACAGATACGCAGTATTTT. Translating gives CAISESGLAYSTDTQYF.

The chain carries TRBV10-2 and TRBJ2-7, with 9 bases aligning to TRBD2. Trimming took 7 bases from V and 1 from J; bases not matched to a gene: 5. The CDR3 runs 14 residues. Germline CDR1 and CDR2: WSHSY and SAAADI. The CDR3 nucleotides read TGCGCCAGCAATCCAGCGGGAGGTTCCTACGAGCAGTACTTC. This codes for CASNPAGGSYEQYF.

This clone has only one observation. The chain is built from TRBV7-9 and TRBJ1-3; D remains unclear. Germline V gene data show CDR1 as SEHNR and CDR2 as FQNEAQ (reference sequence). The CDR3 is made up of 16 amino acids. Trimming took off 0 bases at V and 0 bases at J, with 9 bases between the two ends. The CDR3 loop is CASSLARRSSGNTIYF. The DNA of the CDR3 is TGTGCCAGCAGCTTAGCGAGGCGGTCCTCTGGAAACACCATATATTTT.

V is TRBV18 and J is TRBJ2-7; D remains unclear. Germline assignment: CDR1 KGHSH and CDR2 LQKENI. CDR3 length: 13 residues. V lost 0 bases and J lost 3, with 6 bases in between. CDR3 amino acids: CASSPPSGYEQYF. CDR3 DNA: TGTGCCAGCTCACCACCTAGTGGCTACGAGCAGTACTTC.

The chain links TRBV28 to TRBJ1-5; a weak D match, TRBD1 (5 bases). The V end lost 6 bases, the J end lost 7 bases, and 19 bases lay between the germline ends. Germline assignment: CDR1 MDHEN and CDR2 SYDVKM. This CDR3 has 15 residues. CDR3 coding DNA: TGTGCCAGCAGGCTAGTGGGAGGGGTGGAACAGCCCCAGCATTTT. Protein product: CASRLVGGVEQPQHF.

This clone was seen a handful of times. V usage is TRBV2 and J usage is TRBJ2-2, with D hard to call. The CDR3 extends over 15 amino acids. Trimming cost V 4 bases and J 5 bases, with 14 bases left between them. The germline V gene has CDR1 SNHLY and CDR2 FYNNEI. CDR3 in DNA: TGTGCCAGCAGTGTTGATCTCGTAGAGACCGGGGAGCTGTTTTTT. It encodes CASSVDLVETGELFF.

The chain links TRBV6-5 to TRBJ2-7; 8 nucleotides line up with TRBD1. Germline V lookup: CDR1 MNHEY, CDR2 SVGAGI. The CDR3 extends over 14 amino acids. V dropped 5 bases and J dropped 3; count of bases not matched to a gene: 6. The CDR3 DNA reads as TGTGCCAGCAGTAACAGGGGGGTTTTCTACGAGCAGTACTTC. Translated: CASSNRGVFYEQYF.

This sequence joins TRBV25-1 and TRBJ1-1, with D possibly being TRBD1 (5 bases). The CDR3 consists of 13 residues. Germline CDR1 MGHDK, CDR2 SYGVNS. V was shortened by 1 base and J by 10 bases, with 13 bases between the two germline ends. The CDR3 bases are TGTGCCAGCAGTGAATGGGTGGCAGGGCTAGCTTTCTTT. Protein: CASSEWVAGLAFF.

The chain couples TRBV2 to TRBJ1-1; D is perhaps TRBD1 (6 bases). Germline CDR1 SNHLY, CDR2 FYNNEI. This CDR3 spans 14 amino acids. Trimming stripped 4 bases from V and 4 bases from J, with 13 bases between. CDR3 nucleotides: TGTGCCAGCAGTGGAGCGGGACACTCCACTGAAGCTTTCTTT. It is translated as CASSGAGHSTEAFF.